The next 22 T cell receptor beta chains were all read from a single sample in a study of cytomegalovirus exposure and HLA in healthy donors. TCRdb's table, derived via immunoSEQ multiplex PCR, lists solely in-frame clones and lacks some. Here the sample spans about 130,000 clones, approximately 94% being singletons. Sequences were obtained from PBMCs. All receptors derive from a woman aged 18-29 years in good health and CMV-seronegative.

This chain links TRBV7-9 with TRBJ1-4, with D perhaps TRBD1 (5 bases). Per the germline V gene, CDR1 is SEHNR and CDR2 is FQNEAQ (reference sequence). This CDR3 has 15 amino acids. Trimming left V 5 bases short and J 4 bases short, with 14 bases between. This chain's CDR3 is CASSVTGEFNEKLFF. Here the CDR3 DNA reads TGTGCCAGCAGCGTCACGGGGGAGTTTAATGAAAAACTGTTTTTT.

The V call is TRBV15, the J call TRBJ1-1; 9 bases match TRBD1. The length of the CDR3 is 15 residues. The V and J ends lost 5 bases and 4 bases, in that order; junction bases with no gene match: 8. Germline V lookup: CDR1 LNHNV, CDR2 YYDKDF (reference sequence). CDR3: CATSSRRTGATEAFF. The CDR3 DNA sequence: TGTGCCACCAGCTCCCGGAGGACAGGGGCCACTGAAGCTTTCTTT.

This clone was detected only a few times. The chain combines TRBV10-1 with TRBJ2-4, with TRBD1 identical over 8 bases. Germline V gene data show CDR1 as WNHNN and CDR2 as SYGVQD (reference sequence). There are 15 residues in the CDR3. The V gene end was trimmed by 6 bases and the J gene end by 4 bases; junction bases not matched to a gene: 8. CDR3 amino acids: CASSPTTGGKNIQYF. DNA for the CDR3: TGCGCCAGCAGCCCAACCACAGGGGGGAAAAACATTCAGTACTTC.

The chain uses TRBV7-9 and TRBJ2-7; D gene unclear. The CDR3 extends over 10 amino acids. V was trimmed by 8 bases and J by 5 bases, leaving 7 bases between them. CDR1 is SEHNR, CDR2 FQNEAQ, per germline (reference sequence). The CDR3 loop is CASGVNEQYF. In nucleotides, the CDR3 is TGTGCCAGCGGAGTCAACGAGCAGTACTTC.

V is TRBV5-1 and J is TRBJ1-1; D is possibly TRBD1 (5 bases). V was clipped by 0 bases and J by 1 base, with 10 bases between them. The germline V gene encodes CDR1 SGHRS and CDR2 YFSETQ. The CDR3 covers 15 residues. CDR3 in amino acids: CASSLVPGENTEAFF. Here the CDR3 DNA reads TGCGCCAGCAGCTTGGTTCCGGGGGAGAACACTGAAGCTTTCTTT.

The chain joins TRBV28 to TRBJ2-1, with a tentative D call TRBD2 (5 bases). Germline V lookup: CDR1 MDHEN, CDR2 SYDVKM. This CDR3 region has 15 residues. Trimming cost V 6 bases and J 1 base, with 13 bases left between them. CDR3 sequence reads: CASSPQTGSYNEQFF. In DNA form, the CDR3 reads TGTGCCAGCAGCCCGCAGACGGGGTCCTACAATGAGCAGTTCTTC.

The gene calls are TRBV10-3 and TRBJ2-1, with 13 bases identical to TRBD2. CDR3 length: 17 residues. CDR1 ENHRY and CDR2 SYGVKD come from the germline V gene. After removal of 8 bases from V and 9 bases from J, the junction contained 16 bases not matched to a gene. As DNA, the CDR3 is TGTGCCATCCGACCCAAAAACGGACTAGCGGGGGAAGGTGAGCAGTTCTTC. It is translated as CAIRPKNGLAGEGEQFF.

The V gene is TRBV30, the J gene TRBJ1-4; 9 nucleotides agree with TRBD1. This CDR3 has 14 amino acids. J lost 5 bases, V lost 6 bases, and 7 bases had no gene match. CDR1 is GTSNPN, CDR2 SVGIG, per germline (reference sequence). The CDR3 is CACLPGQGNEKLFF. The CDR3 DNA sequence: TGTGCCTGCCTGCCGGGACAGGGAAATGAAAAACTGTTTTTT.

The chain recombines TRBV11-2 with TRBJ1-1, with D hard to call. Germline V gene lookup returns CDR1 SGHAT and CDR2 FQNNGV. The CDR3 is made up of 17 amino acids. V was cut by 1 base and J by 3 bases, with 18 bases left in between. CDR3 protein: CASSLARLTTLDTEAFF. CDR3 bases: TGTGCCAGCAGCTTAGCTCGCCTTACTACTCTGGACACTGAAGCTTTCTTT.

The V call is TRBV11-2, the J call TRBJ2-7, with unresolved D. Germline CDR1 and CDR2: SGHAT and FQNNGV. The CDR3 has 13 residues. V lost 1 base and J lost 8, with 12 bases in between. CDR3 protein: CASSLGLVSQQYF. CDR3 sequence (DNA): TGTGCCAGCAGCTTAGGTTTAGTGAGCCAGCAGTACTTC.

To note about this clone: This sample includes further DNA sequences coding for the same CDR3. The chain's CDR3 is CASSEAGTGGYEQYF. The CDR3 nucleotides are TGCGCCAGCAGCGAAGCCGGGACAGGGGGATACGAGCAGTACTTC. The chain recombines TRBV5-1 with TRBJ2-7; 11 nucleotides match TRBD1. The CDR3 is 15 residues long. With V trimmed by 4 bases and J by 4 bases, 7 bases remained unmatched. Germline CDR1 reads SGHRS; CDR2 reads YFSETQ.

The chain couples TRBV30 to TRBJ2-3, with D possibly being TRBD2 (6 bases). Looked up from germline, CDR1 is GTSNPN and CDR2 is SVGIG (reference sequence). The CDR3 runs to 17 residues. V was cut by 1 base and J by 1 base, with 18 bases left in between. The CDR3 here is CAWSEGSGRAGTDTQYF. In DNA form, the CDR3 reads TGTGCCTGGAGTGAGGGAAGCGGGCGGGCTGGCACAGATACGCAGTATTTT. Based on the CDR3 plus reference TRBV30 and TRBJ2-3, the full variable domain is SQTIHQWPATLVQPVGSPLSLECTVEGTSNPNLYWYRQAAGRGLQLLFYSVGIGQISSEVPQNLSASRPQDRQFILSSKKLLLSDSGFYLCAWSEGSGRAGTDTQYFGPGTRLTVL.

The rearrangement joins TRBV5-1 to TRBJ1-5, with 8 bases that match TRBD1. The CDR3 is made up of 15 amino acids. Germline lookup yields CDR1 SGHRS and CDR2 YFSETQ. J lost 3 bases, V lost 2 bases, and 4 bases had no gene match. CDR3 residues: CASSFGTGHNQPQHF. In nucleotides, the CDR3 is TGCGCCAGCAGCTTTGGGACAGGACACAATCAGCCCCAGCATTTT.

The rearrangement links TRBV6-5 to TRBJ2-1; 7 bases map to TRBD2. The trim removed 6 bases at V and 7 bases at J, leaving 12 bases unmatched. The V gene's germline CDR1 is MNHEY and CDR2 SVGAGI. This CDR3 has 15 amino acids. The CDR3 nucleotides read TGTGCCAGCAGATCGGGCGCGGGAGTAAAAAATGAGCAGTTCTTC. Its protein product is CASRSGAGVKNEQFF.

The chain's CDR3 is CASSQGWGDREKLFF. DNA of the CDR3: TGCGCCAGCAGCCAAGGATGGGGAGACCGCGAAAAACTGTTTTTT. This chain uses TRBV4-1 with TRBJ1-4, with D uncertain. Trimming took off 1 base at V and 8 bases at J, with 14 bases between the two ends. Looked up from germline, CDR1 is MGHRA and CDR2 is YSYEKL. CDR3 size: 15 residues.

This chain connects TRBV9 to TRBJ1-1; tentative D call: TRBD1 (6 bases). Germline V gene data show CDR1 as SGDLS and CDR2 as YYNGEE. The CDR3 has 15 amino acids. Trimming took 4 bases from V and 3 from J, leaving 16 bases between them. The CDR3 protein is CASSTRTVLDTEAFF. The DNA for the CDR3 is TGTGCCAGCAGCACCCGGACAGTTTTAGACACTGAAGCTTTCTTT.

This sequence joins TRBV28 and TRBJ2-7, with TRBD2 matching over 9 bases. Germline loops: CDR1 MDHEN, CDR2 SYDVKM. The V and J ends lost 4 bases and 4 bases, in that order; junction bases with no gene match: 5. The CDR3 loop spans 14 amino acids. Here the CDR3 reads CASSSGLATYEQYF. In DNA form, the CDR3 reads TGTGCCAGCAGTTCAGGACTAGCGACTTACGAGCAGTACTTC.

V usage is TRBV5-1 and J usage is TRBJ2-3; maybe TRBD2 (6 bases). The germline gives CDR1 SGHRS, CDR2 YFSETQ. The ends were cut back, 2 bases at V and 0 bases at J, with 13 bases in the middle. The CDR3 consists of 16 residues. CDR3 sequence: CASSFPSDPSTDTQYF. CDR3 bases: TGCGCCAGCAGCTTTCCTAGCGACCCAAGCACAGATACGCAGTATTTT. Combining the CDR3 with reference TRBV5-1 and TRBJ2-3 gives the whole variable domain KAGVTQTPRYLIKTRGQQVTLSCSPISGHRSVSWYQQTPGQGLQFLFEYFSETQRNKGNFPGRFSGRQFSNSRSEMNVSTLELGDSALYLCASSFPSDPSTDTQYFGPGTRLTVL.

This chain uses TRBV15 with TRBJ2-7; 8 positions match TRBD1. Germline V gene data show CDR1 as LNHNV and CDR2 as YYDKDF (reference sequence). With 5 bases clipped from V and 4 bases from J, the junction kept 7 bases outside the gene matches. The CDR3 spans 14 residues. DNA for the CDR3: TGTGCCACCAGCTCCGGGACAGGTCCTTACGAGCAGTACTTC. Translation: CATSSGTGPYEQYF.

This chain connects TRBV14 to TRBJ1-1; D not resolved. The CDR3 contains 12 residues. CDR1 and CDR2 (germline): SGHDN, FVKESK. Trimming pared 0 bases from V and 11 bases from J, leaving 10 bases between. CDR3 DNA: TGTGCCAGCAGCCAAGACTCTAGCAGGGCTTTCTTT. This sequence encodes CASSQDSSRAFF.

CDR3 sequence reads: CASSLEVSSPGGYTF. The CDR3 nucleotides read TGTGCCAGCAGCTTAGAGGTCAGCTCCCCGGGTGGCTACACCTTC. This chain uses TRBV7-9 with TRBJ1-2; unclear D gene. This CDR3 region has 15 residues. CDR1 is SEHNR, CDR2 FQNEAQ, per germline (reference sequence). V was trimmed by 1 base and J by 7 bases, leaving 16 bases between them.

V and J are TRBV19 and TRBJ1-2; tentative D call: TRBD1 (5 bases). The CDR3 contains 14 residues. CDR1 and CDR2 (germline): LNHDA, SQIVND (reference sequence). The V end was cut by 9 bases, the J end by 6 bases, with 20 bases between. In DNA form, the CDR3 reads TGTGCCAGCGGCGGGGCAGGGAAGGTCGATGGCTACACCTTC. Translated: CASGGAGKVDGYTF.